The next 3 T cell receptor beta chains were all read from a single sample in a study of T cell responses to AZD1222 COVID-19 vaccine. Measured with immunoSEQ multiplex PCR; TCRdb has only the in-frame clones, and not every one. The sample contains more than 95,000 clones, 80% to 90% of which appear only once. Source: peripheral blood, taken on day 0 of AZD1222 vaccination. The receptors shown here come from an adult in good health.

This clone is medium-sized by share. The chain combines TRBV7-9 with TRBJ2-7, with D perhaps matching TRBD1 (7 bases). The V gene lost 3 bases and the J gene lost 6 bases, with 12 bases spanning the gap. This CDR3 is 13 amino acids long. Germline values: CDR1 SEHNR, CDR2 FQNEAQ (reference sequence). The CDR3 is CASSFSQGGEQYF. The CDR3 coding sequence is TGTGCCAGCAGCTTTTCCCAGGGGGGCGAGCAGTACTTC. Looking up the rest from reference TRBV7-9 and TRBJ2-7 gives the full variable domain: DTGVSQNPRHKITKRGQNVTFRCDPISEHNRLYWYRQTLGQGPEFLTYFQNEAQLEKSRLLSDRFSAERPKGSFSTLEIQRTEQGDSAMYLCASSFSQGGEQYFGPGTRLTVT.

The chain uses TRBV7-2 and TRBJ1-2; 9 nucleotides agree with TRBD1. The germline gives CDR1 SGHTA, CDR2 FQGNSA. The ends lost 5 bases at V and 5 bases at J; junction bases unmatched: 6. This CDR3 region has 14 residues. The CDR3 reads CASSNRQGGYGYTF. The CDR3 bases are TGTGCCAGCAGCAATCGACAGGGGGGATATGGCTACACCTTC. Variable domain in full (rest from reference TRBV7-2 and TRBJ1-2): GAGVSQSPSNKVTEKGKDVELRCDPISGHTALYWYRQSLGQGLEFLIYFQGNSAPDKSGLPSDRFSAERTGGSVSTLTIQRTQQEDSAVYLCASSNRQGGYGYTFGSGTRLTVV.

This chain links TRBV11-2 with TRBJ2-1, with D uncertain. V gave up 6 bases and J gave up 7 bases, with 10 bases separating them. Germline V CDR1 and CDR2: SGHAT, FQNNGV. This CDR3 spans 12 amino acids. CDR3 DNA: TGTGCCAGCAGTCCCCTGGGAAATGAGCAGTTCTTC. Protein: CASSPLGNEQFF. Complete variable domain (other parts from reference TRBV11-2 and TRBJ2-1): EAGVAQSPRYKIIEKRQSVAFWCNPISGHATLYWYQQILGQGPKLLIQFQNNGVVDDSQLPKDRFSAERLKGVDSTLKIQPAKLEDSAVYLCASSPLGNEQFFGPGTRLTVL.